Many counts were recorded for the clone carrying this T cell receptor (beta chain). This entry belongs to a study of regulatory T cells in long-lasting Graves disease. Arm-PCR of CDR3 regions with iRepertoire HTBI primers generated TCR beta libraries. One entry per CDR3 protein results from TCRdb running MiXCR on the multiplex PCR reads. The sample lists approximately 470,000 distinct CDR3 sequences; 15% to 20% were seen once. Time point given: newly diagnosed GD, antithyroid drugs for less than 3 months. RNA extracted from PBMCs served as the sequencing template. The length of the CDR3 is 15 residues. Germline CDR1 is DFQATT and CDR2 is SNEGSKA (reference sequence). With V trimmed by 6 bases and J by 4 bases, 11 bases remained unmatched. These data are also associated with another study on T cells in Graves' hyperthyroidism and ophthalmopathy.

V is TRBV20-1 and J is TRBJ2-5; 10 bases agree with TRBD2. This specimen consisted of peripheral blood mononuclear cells (PBMCs), obtained at new diagnosis, from a patient treated with antithyroid drugs. The TCR comes from a man aged 40-55 years with Graves disease. The CDR3 DNA reads as TGCAGTGCGCGGCTAGCGGGAGCGATACGAGAGACCCAGTACTTC. It is translated as CSARLAGAIRETQYF.